This record looks at one T cell receptor (beta chain) sequence and its context. Per germline, CDR1 SGDLS and CDR2 YYNGEE. V lost 0 bases to trimming and J lost 6 bases; unmatched junction nucleotides: 3. This CDR3 has 15 amino acids. The data were obtained in a study of T cell clones after liver transplantation. The table came from immunoSEQ multiplex PCR; TCRdb's copy has only in-frame clones and leaves some out. The repertoire has 65,000 to 70,000 clones, 80% to 95% of them found once; the top ten carry more than 0.85%. The chain uses TRBV9 and TRBJ2-2, with 9 bases matching TRBD2. The sequence came from a human patient who received a liver transplant. Some T cells may possibly be graft donor cells. Sequences were derived from CD4+ T cells from blood, sampled nearly 26 months after liver transplant. CDR3 nucleotides: TGTGCCAGCAGCGTAGCGGCGGGGGGGTCCGGGGAGCTGTTTTTT. Translated: CASSVAAGGSGELFF.